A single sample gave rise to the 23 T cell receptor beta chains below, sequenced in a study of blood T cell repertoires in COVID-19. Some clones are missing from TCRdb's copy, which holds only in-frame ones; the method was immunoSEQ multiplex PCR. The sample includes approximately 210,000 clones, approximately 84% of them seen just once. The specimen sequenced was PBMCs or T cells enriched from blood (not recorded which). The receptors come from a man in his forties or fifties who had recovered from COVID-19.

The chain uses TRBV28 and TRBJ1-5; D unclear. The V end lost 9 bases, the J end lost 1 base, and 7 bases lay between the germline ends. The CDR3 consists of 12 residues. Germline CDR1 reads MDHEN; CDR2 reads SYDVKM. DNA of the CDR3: TGTGCCAGTACTATCAGCAATCAGCCCCAGCATTTT. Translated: CASTISNQPQHF.

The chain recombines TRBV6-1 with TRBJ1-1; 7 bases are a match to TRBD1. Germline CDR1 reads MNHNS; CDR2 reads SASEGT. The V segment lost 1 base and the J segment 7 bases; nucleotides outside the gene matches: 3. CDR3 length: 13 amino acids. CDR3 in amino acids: CASSEVRDSEAFF. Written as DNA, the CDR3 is TGTGCCAGCAGTGAAGTTCGGGACAGTGAAGCTTTCTTT.

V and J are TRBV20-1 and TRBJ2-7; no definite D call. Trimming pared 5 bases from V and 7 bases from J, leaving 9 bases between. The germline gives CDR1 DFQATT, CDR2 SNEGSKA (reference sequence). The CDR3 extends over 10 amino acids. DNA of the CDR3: TGCAGTGCTCCGAGGCGTGAGCAGTACTTC. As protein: CSAPRREQYF.

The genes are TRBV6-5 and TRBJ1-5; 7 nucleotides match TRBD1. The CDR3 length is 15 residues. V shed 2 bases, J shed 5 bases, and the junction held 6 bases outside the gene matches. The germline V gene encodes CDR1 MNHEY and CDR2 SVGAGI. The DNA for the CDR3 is TGTGCCAGCAGTTACGATGGGACAGCCCATCAGCCCCAGCATTTT. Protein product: CASSYDGTAHQPQHF.

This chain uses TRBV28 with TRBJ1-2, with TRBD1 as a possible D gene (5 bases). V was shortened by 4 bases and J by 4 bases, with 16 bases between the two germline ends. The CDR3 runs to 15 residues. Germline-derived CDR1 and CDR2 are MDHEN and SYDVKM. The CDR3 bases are TGTGCCAGCAGTTCCTTTGGGGCCGTAGGCTATGGCTACACCTTC. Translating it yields CASSSFGAVGYGYTF.

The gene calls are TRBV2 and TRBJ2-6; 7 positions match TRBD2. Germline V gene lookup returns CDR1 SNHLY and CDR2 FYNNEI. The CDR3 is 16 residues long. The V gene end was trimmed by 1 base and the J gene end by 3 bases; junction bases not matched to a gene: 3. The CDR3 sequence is CASSEGREVGANVLTF. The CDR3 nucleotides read TGTGCCAGCAGTGAAGGACGGGAGGTTGGGGCCAACGTCCTGACTTTC.

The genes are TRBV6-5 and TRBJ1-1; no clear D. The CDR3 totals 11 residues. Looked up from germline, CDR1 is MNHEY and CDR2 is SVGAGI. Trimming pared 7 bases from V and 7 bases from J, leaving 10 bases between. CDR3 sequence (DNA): TGTGCCAGCACCGATGCGATTGAAGCTTTCTTT. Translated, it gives CASTDAIEAFF.

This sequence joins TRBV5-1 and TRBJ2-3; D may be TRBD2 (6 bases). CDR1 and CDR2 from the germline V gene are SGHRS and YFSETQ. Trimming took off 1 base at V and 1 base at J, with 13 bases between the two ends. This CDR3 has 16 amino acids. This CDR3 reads CASSLLASSGTDTQYF. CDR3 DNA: TGCGCCAGCAGCTTGTTAGCTTCTAGCGGCACAGATACGCAGTATTTT.

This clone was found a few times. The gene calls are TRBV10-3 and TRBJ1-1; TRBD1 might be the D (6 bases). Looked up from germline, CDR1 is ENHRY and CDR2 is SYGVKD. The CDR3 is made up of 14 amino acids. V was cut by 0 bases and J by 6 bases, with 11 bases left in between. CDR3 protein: CAISESRGEAEAFF. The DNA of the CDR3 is TGTGCCATCAGTGAGTCCAGGGGAGAGGCTGAAGCTTTCTTT.

The CDR3 region is CASSRDRLNTEAFF. The DNA of the CDR3 is TGTGCCAGCAGCAGGGACAGACTCAACACTGAAGCTTTCTTT. This chain links TRBV2 with TRBJ1-1; 7 nucleotides line up with TRBD1. The CDR3 length is 14 residues. Germline-derived CDR1 and CDR2 are SNHLY and FYNNEI. V was pared by 6 bases and J by 2 bases, with 6 bases of the junction left unmatched.

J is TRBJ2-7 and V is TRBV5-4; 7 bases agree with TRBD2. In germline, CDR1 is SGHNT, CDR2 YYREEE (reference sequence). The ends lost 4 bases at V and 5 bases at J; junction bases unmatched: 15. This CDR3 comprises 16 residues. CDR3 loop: CASSGRDSGPRDEQYF. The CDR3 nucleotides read TGTGCCAGCAGCGGGAGGGATAGCGGGCCTAGGGACGAGCAGTACTTC.

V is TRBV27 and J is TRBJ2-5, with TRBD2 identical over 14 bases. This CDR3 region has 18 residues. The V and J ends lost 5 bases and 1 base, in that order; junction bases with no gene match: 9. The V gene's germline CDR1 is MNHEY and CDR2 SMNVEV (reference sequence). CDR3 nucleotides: TGTGCCAGCAGTCCCCCCCGAGGGACTAGCGGGGGCCAAGAGACCCAGTACTTC. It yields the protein CASSPPRGTSGGQETQYF.

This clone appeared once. The CDR3 protein is CASSDAGTGVTEAFF. CDR3 bases: TGTGCCAGCAGCGACGCCGGGACAGGGGTCACTGAAGCTTTCTTT. The chain uses TRBV6-2 or TRBV6-3 and TRBJ1-1; 10 positions match TRBD1. The length of the CDR3 is 15 residues. Germline CDR1 reads MNHEY; CDR2 reads SVGEGT. Trimming took 6 bases from V and 4 from J; bases not matched to a gene: 8.

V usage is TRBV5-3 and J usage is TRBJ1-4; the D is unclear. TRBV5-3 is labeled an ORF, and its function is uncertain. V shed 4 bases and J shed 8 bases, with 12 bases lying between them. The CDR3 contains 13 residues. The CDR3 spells CARSRSGEEKLFF. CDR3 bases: TGTGCCAGAAGCCGGTCAGGCGAGGAAAAACTGTTTTTT.

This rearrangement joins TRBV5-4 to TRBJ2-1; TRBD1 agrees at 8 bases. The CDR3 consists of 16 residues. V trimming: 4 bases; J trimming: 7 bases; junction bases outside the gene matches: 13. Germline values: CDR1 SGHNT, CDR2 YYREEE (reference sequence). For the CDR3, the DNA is TGTGCCAGCAGCCGGAATGGGGGGCAGGGGGCGAATGAGCAGTTCTTC. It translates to CASSRNGGQGANEQFF.

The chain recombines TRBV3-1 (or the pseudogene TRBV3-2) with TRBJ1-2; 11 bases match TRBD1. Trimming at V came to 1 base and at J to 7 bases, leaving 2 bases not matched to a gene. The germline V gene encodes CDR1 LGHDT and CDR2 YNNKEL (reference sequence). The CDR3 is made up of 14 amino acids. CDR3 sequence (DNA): TGTGCCAGCAGCCAAGCCGGGACAGGGGGTGGCTACACCTTC. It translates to CASSQAGTGGGYTF.

This chain's CDR3 is CASSLLNSGIGAFF. The CDR3 DNA reads as TGTGCCAGCAGCTTACTTAACTCAGGGATAGGAGCTTTCTTT. The chain uses TRBV7-2 and TRBJ1-1; weak D call: TRBD1 (5 bases). The length of the CDR3 is 14 residues. Germline-derived CDR1 and CDR2 are SGHTA and FQGNSA. V shed 2 bases and J shed 10 bases, with 17 bases lying between them.

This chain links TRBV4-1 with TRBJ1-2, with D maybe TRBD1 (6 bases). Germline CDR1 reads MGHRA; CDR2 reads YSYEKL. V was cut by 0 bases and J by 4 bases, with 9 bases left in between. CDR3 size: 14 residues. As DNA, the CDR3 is TGCGCCAGCAGCCAAGAACCACAGGGCTATGGCTACACCTTC. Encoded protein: CASSQEPQGYGYTF.

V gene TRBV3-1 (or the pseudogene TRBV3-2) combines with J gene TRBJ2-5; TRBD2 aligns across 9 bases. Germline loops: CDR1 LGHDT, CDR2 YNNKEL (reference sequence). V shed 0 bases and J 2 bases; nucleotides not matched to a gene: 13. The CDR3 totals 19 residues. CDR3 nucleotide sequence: TGTGCCAGCAGCCAAGAAGTTGGTAGCGGGAGCGGGGAACAAGAGACCCAGTACTTC. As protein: CASSQEVGSGSGEQETQYF.

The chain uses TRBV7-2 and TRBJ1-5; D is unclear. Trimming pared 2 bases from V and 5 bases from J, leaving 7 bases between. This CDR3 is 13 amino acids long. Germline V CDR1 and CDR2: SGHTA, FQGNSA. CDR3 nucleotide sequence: TGTGCCAGCAGCTTACACGGAGATCAGCCCCAGCATTTT. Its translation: CASSLHGDQPQHF.

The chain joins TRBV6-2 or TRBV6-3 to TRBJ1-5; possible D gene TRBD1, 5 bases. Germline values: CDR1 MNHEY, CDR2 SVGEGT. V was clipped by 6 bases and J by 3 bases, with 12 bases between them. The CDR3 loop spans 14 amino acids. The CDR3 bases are TGTGCCAGCAGCACAGCAGGGTACAATCAGCCCCAGCATTTT. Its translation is CASSTAGYNQPQHF.

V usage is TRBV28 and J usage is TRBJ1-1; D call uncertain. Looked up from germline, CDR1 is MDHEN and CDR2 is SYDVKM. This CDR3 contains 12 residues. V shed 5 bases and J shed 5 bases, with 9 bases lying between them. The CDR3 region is CASSLTGTEAFF. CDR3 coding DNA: TGTGCCAGCAGTCTGACGGGGACTGAAGCTTTCTTT. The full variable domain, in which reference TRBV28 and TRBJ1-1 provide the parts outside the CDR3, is DVKVTQSSRYLVKRTGEKVFLECVQDMDHENMFWYRQDPGLGLRLIYFSYDVKMKEKGDIPEGYSVSREKKERFSLILESASTNQTSMYLCASSLTGTEAFFGQGTRLTVV.

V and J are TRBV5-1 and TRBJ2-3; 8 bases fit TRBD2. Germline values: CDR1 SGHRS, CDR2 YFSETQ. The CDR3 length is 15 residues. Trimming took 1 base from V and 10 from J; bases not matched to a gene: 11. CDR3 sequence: CASSLLRGAVTPQYF. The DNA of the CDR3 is TGCGCCAGCAGCTTGTTGCGGGGGGCCGTAACTCCGCAGTATTTT.